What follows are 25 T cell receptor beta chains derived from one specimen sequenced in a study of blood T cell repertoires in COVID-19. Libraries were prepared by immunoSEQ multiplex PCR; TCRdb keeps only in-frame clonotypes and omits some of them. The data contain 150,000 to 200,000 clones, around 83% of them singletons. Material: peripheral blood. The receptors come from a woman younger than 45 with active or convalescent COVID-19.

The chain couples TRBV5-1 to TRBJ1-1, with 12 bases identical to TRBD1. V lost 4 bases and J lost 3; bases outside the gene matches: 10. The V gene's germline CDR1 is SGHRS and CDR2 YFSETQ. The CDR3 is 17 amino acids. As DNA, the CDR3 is TGCGCCAGCAGCCTGGGACAGGGGGCTTTTCGTTACACTGAAGCTTTCTTT. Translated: CASSLGQGAFRYTEAFF.

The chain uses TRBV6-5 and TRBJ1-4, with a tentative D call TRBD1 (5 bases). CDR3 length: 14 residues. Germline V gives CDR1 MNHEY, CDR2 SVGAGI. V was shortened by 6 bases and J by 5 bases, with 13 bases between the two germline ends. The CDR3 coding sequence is TGTGCCAGCAGACCGGGACTGTGGAATGAAAAACTGTTTTTT. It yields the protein CASRPGLWNEKLFF.

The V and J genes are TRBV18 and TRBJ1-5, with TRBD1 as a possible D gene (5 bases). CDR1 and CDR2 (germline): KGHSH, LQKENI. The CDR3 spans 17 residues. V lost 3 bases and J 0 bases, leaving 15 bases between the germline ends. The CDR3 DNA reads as TGTGCCAGCTCACCCCAGGGAGGCTTCTATAGCAATCAGCCCCAGCATTTT. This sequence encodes CASSPQGGFYSNQPQHF. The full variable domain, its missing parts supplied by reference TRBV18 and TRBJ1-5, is NAGVMQNPRHLVRRRGQEARLRCSPMKGHSHVYWYRQLPEEGLKFMVYLQKENIIDESGMPKERFSAEFPKEGPSILRIQQVVRGDSAAYFCASSPQGGFYSNQPQHFGDGTRLSIL.

CDR3 residues: CASSLRKQGRGYTF. The CDR3 DNA follows: TGTGCCAGCAGCCTTCGGAAACAGGGACGGGGCTACACCTTC. The gene calls are TRBV11-2 and TRBJ1-2; a weak D match, TRBD1 (6 bases). Germline V gene lookup returns CDR1 SGHAT and CDR2 FQNNGV. The CDR3 is 14 amino acids. V lost 5 bases and J lost 8, with 18 bases in between.

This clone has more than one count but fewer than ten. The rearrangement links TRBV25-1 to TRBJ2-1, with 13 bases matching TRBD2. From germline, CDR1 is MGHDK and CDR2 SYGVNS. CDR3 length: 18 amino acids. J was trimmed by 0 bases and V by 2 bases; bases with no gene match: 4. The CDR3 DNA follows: TGTGCCAGCAGTGAACCGACTAGCGGGGGGATCTCCTACAATGAGCAGTTCTTC. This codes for CASSEPTSGGISYNEQFF.

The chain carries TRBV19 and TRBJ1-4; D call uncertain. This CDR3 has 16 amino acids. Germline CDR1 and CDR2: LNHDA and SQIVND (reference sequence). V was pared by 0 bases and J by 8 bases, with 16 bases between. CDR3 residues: CASSIDQVGAGEKLFF. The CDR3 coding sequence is TGTGCCAGTAGTATAGATCAAGTGGGCGCTGGGGAAAAACTGTTTTTT. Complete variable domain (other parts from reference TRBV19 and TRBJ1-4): DGGITQSPKYLFRKEGQNVTLSCEQNLNHDAMYWYRQDPGQGLRLIYYSQIVNDFQKGDIAEGYSVSREKKESFPLTVTSAQKNPTAFYLCASSIDQVGAGEKLFFGSGTQLSVL.

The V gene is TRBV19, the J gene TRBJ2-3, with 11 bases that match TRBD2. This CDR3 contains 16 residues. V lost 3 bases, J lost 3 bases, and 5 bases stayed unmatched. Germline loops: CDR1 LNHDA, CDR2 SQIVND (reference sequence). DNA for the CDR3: TGTGCCAGTAGTATGGTTGGGACTAGCGGTACAGATACGCAGTATTTT. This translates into CASSMVGTSGTDTQYF.

CDR3 DNA sequence: TGTGCCAGCAGCTTGGGTCAGGGAAAGGGTGGCTACACCTTC. As protein: CASSLGQGKGGYTF. The rearrangement uses TRBV5-5 and TRBJ1-2; D may be TRBD1 (5 bases). The CDR3 contains 14 residues. V was cut by 0 bases and J by 7 bases, with 13 bases left in between. CDR1 is SGHKS, CDR2 YYEKEE, per germline (reference sequence). Looking up the rest from reference TRBV5-5 and TRBJ1-2 gives the full variable domain: DAGVTQSPTHLIKTRGQQVTLRCSPISGHKSVSWYQQVLGQGPQFIFQYYEKEERGRGNFPDRFSARQFPNYSSELNVNALLLGDSALYLCASSLGQGKGGYTFGSGTRLTVV.

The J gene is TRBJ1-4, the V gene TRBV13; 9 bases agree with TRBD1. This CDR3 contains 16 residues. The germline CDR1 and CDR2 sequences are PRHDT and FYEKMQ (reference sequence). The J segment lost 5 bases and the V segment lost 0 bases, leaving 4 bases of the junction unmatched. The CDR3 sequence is CASSLGGTGRNEKLFF. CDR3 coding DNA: TGTGCCAGCAGCTTAGGTGGGACAGGGAGGAATGAAAAACTGTTTTTT.

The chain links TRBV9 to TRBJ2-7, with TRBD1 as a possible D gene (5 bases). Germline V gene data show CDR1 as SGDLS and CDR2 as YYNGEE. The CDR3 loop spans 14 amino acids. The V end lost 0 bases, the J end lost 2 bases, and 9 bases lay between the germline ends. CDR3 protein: CASSVGTIPYEQYF. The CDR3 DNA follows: TGTGCCAGCAGCGTAGGGACAATACCCTACGAGCAGTACTTC.

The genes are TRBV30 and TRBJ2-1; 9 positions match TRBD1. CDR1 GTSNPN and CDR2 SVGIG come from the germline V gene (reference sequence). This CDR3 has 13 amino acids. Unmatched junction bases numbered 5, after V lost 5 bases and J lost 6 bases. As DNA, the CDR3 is TGTGCCTGGGACGACAGGGGGGGCAATGAGCAGTTCTTC. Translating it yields CAWDDRGGNEQFF. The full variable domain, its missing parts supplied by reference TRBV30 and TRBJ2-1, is SQTIHQWPATLVQPVGSPLSLECTVEGTSNPNLYWYRQAAGRGLQLLFYSVGIGQISSEVPQNLSASRPQDRQFILSSKKLLLSDSGFYLCAWDDRGGNEQFFGPGTRLTVL.

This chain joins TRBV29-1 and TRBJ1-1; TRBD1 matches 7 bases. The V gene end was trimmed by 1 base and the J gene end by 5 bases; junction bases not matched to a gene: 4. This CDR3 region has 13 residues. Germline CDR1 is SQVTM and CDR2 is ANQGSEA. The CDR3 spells CSVEGQGETEAFF. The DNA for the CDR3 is TGCAGCGTTGAAGGACAGGGTGAAACTGAAGCTTTCTTT. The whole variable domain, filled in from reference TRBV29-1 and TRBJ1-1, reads SAVISQKPSRDICQRGTSLTIQCQVDSQVTMMFWYRQQPGQSLTLIATANQGSEATYESGFVIDKFPISRPNLTFSTLTVSNMSPEDSSIYLCSVEGQGETEAFFGQGTRLTVV.

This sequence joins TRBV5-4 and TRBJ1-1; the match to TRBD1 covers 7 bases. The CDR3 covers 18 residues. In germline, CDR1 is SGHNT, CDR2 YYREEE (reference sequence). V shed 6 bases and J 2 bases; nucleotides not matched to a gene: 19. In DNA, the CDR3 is TGTGCCAGCATATCAGGGGGTAGCGAATGGGGGCGAAACACTGAAGCTTTCTTT. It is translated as CASISGGSEWGRNTEAFF.

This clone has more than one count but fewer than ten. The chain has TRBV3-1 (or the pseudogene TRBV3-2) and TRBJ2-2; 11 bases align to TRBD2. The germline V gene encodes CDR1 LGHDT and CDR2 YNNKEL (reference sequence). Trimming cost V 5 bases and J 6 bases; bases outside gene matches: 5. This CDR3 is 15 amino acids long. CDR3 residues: CASSSGLADPGELFF. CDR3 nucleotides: TGTGCCAGCAGCTCGGGACTAGCGGATCCCGGGGAGCTGTTTTTT.

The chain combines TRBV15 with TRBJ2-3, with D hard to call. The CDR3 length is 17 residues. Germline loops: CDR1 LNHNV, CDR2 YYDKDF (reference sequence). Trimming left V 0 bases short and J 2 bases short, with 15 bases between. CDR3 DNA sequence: TGTGCCACCAGCAGAGAACGATTCCTAGTCGCCACAGATACGCAGTATTTT. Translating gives CATSRERFLVATDTQYF.

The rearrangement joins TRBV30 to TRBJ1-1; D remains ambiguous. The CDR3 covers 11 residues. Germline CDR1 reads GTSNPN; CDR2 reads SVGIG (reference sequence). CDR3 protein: CAPPGFFDAFF. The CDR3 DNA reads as TGTGCTCCTCCGGGATTCTTCGACGCTTTCTTT. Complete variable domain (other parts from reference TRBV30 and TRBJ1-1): SQTIHQWPATLVQPVGSPLSLECTVEGTSNPNLYWYRQAAGRGLQLLFYSVGIGQISSEVPQNLSASRPQDRQFILSSKKLLLSDSGFYLCAPPGFFDAFFGQGTRLTVV.

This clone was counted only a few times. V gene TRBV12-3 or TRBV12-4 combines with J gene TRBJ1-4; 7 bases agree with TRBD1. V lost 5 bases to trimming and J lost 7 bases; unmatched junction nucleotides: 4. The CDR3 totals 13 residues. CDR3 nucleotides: TGTGCCAGCAGTCGACAGGGTGGTGAAAAACTGTTTTTT. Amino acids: CASSRQGGEKLFF.

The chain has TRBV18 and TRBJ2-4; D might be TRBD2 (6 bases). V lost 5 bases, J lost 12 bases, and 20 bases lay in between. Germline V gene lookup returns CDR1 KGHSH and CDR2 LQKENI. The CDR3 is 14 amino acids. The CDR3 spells CASSSGGTESSQYF. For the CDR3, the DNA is TGTGCCAGCTCATCTGGGGGGACGGAATCGAGTCAGTACTTC.

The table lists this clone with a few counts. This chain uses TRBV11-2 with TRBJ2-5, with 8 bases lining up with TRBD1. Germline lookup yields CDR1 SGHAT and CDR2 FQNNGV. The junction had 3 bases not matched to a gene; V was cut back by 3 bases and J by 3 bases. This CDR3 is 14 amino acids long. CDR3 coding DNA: TGTGCCAGCAGCTTTACGGACAGGGAAGAGACCCAGTACTTC. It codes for CASSFTDREETQYF.

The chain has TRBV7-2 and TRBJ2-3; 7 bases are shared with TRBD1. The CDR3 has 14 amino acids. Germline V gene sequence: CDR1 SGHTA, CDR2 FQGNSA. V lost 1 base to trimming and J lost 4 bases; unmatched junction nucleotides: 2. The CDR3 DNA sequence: TGTGCCAGCAGCTTAGGACAGGGCCCAGATACGCAGTATTTT. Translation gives CASSLGQGPDTQYF.

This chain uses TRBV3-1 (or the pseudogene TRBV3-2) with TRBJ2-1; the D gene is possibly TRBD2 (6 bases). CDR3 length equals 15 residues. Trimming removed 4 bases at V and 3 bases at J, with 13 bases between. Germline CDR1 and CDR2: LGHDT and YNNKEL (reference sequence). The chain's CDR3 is CASSPTSGGYNEQFF. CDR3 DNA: TGTGCCAGCAGCCCGACTAGTGGGGGCTACAATGAGCAGTTCTTC.

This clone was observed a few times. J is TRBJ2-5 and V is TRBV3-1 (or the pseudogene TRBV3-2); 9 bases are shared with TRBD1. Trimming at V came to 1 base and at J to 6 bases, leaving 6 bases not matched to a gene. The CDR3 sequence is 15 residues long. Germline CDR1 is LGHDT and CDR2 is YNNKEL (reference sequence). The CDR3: CASSQGLDRGKTQYF. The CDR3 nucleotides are TGTGCCAGCAGCCAAGGGCTGGACAGGGGAAAGACCCAGTACTTC.

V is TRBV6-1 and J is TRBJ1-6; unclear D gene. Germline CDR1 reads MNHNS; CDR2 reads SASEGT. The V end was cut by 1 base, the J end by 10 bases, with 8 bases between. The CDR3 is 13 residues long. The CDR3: CASSEDSESPLHF. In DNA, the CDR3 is TGTGCCAGCAGTGAAGATAGCGAGTCACCCCTCCACTTT.

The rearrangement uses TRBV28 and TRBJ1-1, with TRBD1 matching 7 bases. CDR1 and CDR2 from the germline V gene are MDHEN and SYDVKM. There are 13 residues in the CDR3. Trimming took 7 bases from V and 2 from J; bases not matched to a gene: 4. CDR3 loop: CASTGQANTEAFF. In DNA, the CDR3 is TGTGCCAGCACCGGACAGGCCAACACTGAAGCTTTCTTT.

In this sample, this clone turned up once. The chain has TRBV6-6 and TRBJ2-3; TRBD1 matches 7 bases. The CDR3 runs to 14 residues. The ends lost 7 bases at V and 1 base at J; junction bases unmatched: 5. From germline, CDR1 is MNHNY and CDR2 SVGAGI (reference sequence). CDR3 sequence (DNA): TGTGCCAGCACCCCGGGACAGCGCACAGATACGCAGTATTTT. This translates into CASTPGQRTDTQYF.